One and the same sample provided the 3 T cell receptor beta chains below, sequenced in a study of blood T cell repertoires in COVID-19. Sequencing was performed with immunoSEQ multiplex PCR; in TCRdb, only in-frame clones are kept and a portion is missing. The table includes under 350,000 clones, approximately 87% detected once. The sample comprised peripheral blood. These receptors came from a man between 60 and 70 years old who had recovered from COVID-19.

The genes are TRBV7-8 and TRBJ1-4; D is perhaps TRBD1 (5 bases). This CDR3 is 17 amino acids long. Germline lookup yields CDR1 SGHVS and CDR2 FQNEAQ. V was pared by 5 bases and J by 6 bases, with 22 bases between. CDR3 sequence (DNA): TGTGCCAGCAGCCCCCGGGTAGGTCCTAGGGGCGATGAAAAACTGTTTTTT. Its protein product is CASSPRVGPRGDEKLFF.

This sequence joins TRBV2 and TRBJ1-5; 8 bases align to TRBD1. CDR1 and CDR2 from the germline V gene are SNHLY and FYNNEI. CDR3 size: 18 residues. The V segment lost 5 bases and the J segment 0 bases; nucleotides outside the gene matches: 12. Here the CDR3 reads CASSLRDRFSFSNQPQHF. CDR3 in DNA: TGTGCCAGCAGTCTCCGGGACAGGTTCTCCTTTAGCAATCAGCCCCAGCATTTT.

This chain links TRBV6-1 with TRBJ1-4; 10 positions match TRBD1. The germline CDR1 and CDR2 sequences are MNHNS and SASEGT. The CDR3 extends over 17 amino acids. J was trimmed by 0 bases and V by 4 bases; bases with no gene match: 5. This CDR3 reads CASSGRDRGSTNEKLFF. The CDR3 DNA sequence: TGTGCCAGCAGTGGCCGGGACAGGGGCTCAACTAATGAAAAACTGTTTTTT.